This entry lists 20 T cell receptor beta chains sequenced from one sample in a study of T cell repertoires in cytomegalovirus infection. TCRdb re-analysed the reads in MiXCR, keeping a single row per CDR3 protein. In the table there are approximately 1,000,000 distinct CDR3 sequences, approximately 31% of which are singletons. Antigens of these TCRs are unknown. Sequences were derived from cultured CD8+ T cells from PBMCs, sampled from culture after CMV antigen stimulation. Receptors were obtained from a human donor in good health (CMV status not recorded). Some clones in this sample may be carry-over from other donors' samples.

This clonotype was seen more than once but under ten times. The chain combines TRBV7-8 with TRBJ2-5; D tentatively reads TRBD1 or TRBD2 (5 bases each). Germline V gene data show CDR1 as SGHVS and CDR2 as FQNEAQ. Trimming removed 3 bases at V and 5 bases at J, with 13 bases between. CDR3 length: 14 residues. In nucleotides, the CDR3 is TGTGCCAGCAGCTTGGGACCCCGAAGGGAGACCCAGTACTTC. Encoded protein: CASSLGPRRETQYF.

There are a few counts of this clonotype. V usage is TRBV24-1 and J usage is TRBJ2-1, with 8 bases identical to TRBD1. Germline CDR1 is KGHDR and CDR2 is SFDVKD. The CDR3 is 16 amino acids. V lost 3 bases, J lost 2 bases, and 5 bases stayed unmatched. The CDR3 region is CATSDPTGVTYNEQFF. The CDR3 region has the DNA TGTGCCACCAGTGATCCGACAGGGGTAACCTACAATGAGCAGTTCTTC.

V and J are TRBV20-1 and TRBJ1-3; D is uncertain. The CDR3 has 13 residues. V lost 2 bases to trimming and J lost 0 bases, with 5 bases between them. From germline, CDR1 is DFQATT and CDR2 SNEGSKA (reference sequence). This chain's CDR3 is CSARSNSGNTIYF. For the CDR3, the DNA is TGCAGTGCTAGATCCAACTCTGGAAACACCATATATTTT.

This clonotype occurred a few times. This sequence joins TRBV7-2 and TRBJ1-2; 9 bases are shared with TRBD1. Germline V gives CDR1 SGHTA, CDR2 FQGNSA. This CDR3 has 18 residues. Germline trimming cut 5 bases from V and 1 base from J; bases unmatched to any gene: 14. The CDR3 bases are TGTGCCAGCAGCCTACCCTACAGGGGGCCTTCTCTTAACTATGGCTACACCTTC. It translates to CASSLPYRGPSLNYGYTF.

The rearrangement links TRBV4-2 to TRBJ1-1; a weak D match, TRBD1 (5 bases). Germline values: CDR1 LGHNA, CDR2 YNFKEQ. V gave up 1 base and J gave up 3 bases, with 9 bases separating them. There are 14 residues in the CDR3. Written as DNA, the CDR3 is TGTGCCAGCAGCCAAGTCGGCAGGGACACTGAAGCTTTCTTT. This codes for CASSQVGRDTEAFF.

This clonotype has a handful of counts. J is TRBJ2-7 and V is TRBV20-1; 10 positions agree with TRBD1. Germline CDR1 DFQATT, CDR2 SNEGSKA (reference sequence). The CDR3 has 16 residues. With 0 bases clipped from V and 4 bases from J, the junction kept 9 bases outside the gene matches. The CDR3 bases are TGCAGTGCTAGAGACCTGAAGGGGGACAGGGGATACGAGCAGTACTTC. Its protein is CSARDLKGDRGYEQYF.

The chain couples TRBV28 to TRBJ2-7; the match to TRBD1 covers 11 bases. CDR1 is MDHEN and CDR2 is SYDVKM in the germline V gene. V lost 6 bases, J lost 0 bases, and 4 bases stayed unmatched. The CDR3 spans 15 residues. CDR3 loop: CASRSGTGGSYEQYV. The CDR3 DNA reads TGTGCCAGCAGGTCCGGGACAGGGGGCTCCTACGAGCAGTACGTC.

This clonotype was found once. The chain links TRBV11-2 to TRBJ2-7; D remains unclear. The germline gives CDR1 SGHAT, CDR2 FQNNGV. This CDR3 is 13 amino acids long. V was trimmed by 8 bases and J by 4 bases, leaving 15 bases between them. The CDR3 DNA reads as TGTGCCAGCGGCCTTTCCCGCGGTTACGAGCAGTACGTC. Protein sequence: CASGLSRGYEQYV.

As regards this clonotype: A much bigger clone sits one base away, suggesting this may be a read error. The chain combines TRBV7-2 with TRBJ1-2; D may be TRBD1 (6 bases). Trimming left V 7 bases short and J 3 bases short, with 15 bases between. CDR1 and CDR2 from the germline V gene are SGHTA and FQGNSA. The CDR3 length is 14 residues. CDR3 amino acids: CASTGGGQDYGYTF. DNA of the CDR3: TGTGCCAGCACCGGTGGGGGGCAAGACTATGGCTACACCTTC.

This chain uses TRBV14 with TRBJ2-7, with 9 positions matching TRBD1. This CDR3 has 15 amino acids. The V gene's germline CDR1 is SGHDN and CDR2 FVKESK. V lost 4 bases, J lost 0 bases, and 4 bases stayed unmatched. CDR3 DNA sequence: TGTGCCAGCAGCCCGTGGACAGGGGCCTCCTACGAGCAGTACTTC. Protein product: CASSPWTGASYEQYF.

The J gene is TRBJ2-2, the V gene TRBV7-9; TRBD2 might be the D (5 bases). CDR3 length: 15 residues. Trimming left V 2 bases short and J 5 bases short, with 12 bases between. Looked up from germline, CDR1 is SEHNR and CDR2 is FQNEAQ (reference sequence). The CDR3 here is CASSLPGFNTGELFF. CDR3 DNA: TGTGCCAGCAGCTTACCGGGGTTTAATACCGGGGAGCTGTTTTTT.

The sample holds many counts of this clonotype. The chain couples TRBV7-2 to TRBJ2-1; the match to TRBD1 covers 9 bases. The V gene's germline CDR1 is SGHTA and CDR2 FQGNSA. The CDR3 is made up of 15 amino acids. V lost 6 bases and J lost 8; bases outside the gene matches: 11. The CDR3 coding sequence is TGTGCCAGCAGTTTCCGGGACAGGGTTCACGATGAGCAGTTCTTC. Its protein product is CASSFRDRVHDEQFF. The whole variable domain, filled in from reference TRBV7-2 and TRBJ2-1, reads GAGVSQSPSNKVTEKGKDVELRCDPISGHTALYWYRQSLGQGLEFLIYFQGNSAPDKSGLPSDRFSAERTGGSVSTLTIQRTQQEDSAVYLCASSFRDRVHDEQFFGPGTRLTVL.

This clonotype has more than one count but fewer than ten. CDR3 in amino acids: CASSFSGSEETQYF. CDR3 DNA: TGTGCCAGCAGTTTTAGCGGGAGTGAGGAGACCCAGTACTTC. The gene calls are TRBV4-2 and TRBJ2-5; 9 nucleotides match TRBD2. V lost 6 bases and J lost 5; bases outside the gene matches: 7. Germline CDR1 reads LGHNA; CDR2 reads YNFKEQ. This CDR3 region has 14 residues.

A few counts support this clonotype. The chain joins TRBV6-2 or TRBV6-3 to TRBJ2-7; 9 bases line up with TRBD2. Per germline, CDR1 MNHEY and CDR2 SVGEGT. The J segment lost 6 bases and the V segment lost 4 bases, leaving 4 bases of the junction unmatched. This CDR3 contains 13 residues. The CDR3 loop is CASSSLAGREQYV. The CDR3 region has the DNA TGTGCCAGCAGTTCCCTAGCGGGGCGCGAGCAGTACGTC.

This chain connects TRBV19 to TRBJ2-1; perhaps TRBD2 as D (7 bases). Germline V gives CDR1 LNHDA, CDR2 SQIVND (reference sequence). Trimming stripped 10 bases from V and 7 bases from J, with 20 bases between. The CDR3 totals 14 residues. The CDR3 loop reads CATQGGVVGNEQFF. CDR3 coding DNA: TGTGCCACGCAAGGGGGGGTGGTCGGAAATGAGCAGTTCTTC. Looking up the rest from reference TRBV19 and TRBJ2-1 gives the full variable domain: DGGITQSPKYLFRKEGQNVTLSCEQNLNHDAMYWYRQDPGQGLRLIYYSQIVNDFQKGDIAEGYSVSREKKESFPLTVTSAQKNPTAFYLCATQGGVVGNEQFFGPGTRLTVL.

The chain uses TRBV27 and TRBJ2-7; TRBD1 might be the D (6 bases). CDR1 is MNHEY, CDR2 SMNVEV, per germline (reference sequence). This CDR3 is built from 15 residues. The V gene lost 5 bases and the J gene lost 2 bases, with 16 bases spanning the gap. The CDR3 region is CASSTQQGSAYEQYF. The CDR3 DNA is TGTGCCAGCAGTACCCAACAGGGTAGCGCCTACGAGCAGTACTTC.

The chain recombines TRBV7-9 with TRBJ2-1; the D gene is possibly TRBD2 (6 bases). Germline CDR1 SEHNR, CDR2 FQNEAQ (reference sequence). The CDR3 totals 16 residues. V lost 7 bases and J lost 3, with 19 bases in between. The DNA for the CDR3 is TGTGCCAGCATCCTTAAGCAGTCGGGACTCTACAATGAGCAGTTCTTC. As protein: CASILKQSGLYNEQFF.

This chain uses TRBV5-1 with TRBJ1-1, with 10 positions matching TRBD1. Unmatched junction bases numbered 8, after V lost 4 bases and J lost 5 bases. The germline V gene encodes CDR1 SGHRS and CDR2 YFSETQ. This CDR3 comprises 15 residues. In DNA form, the CDR3 reads TGCGCCAGCAGCCTCTCAGGACAGGGGGAGACTGAAGCTTTCTTT. Translating it yields CASSLSGQGETEAFF.

This clonotype was seen more than once but under ten times. The CDR3 loop reads CASSYWTANTGELFF. The CDR3 coding sequence is TGTGCCAGCAGTTATTGGACAGCGAACACCGGGGAGCTGTTTTTT. The gene calls are TRBV6-1 and TRBJ2-2; perhaps TRBD1 as D (6 bases). Germline values: CDR1 MNHNS, CDR2 SASEGT. The CDR3 has 15 residues. V gave up 5 bases and J gave up 0 bases, with 10 bases separating them.

The table lists this clonotype with many counts. The chain joins TRBV7-8 to TRBJ2-3, with D unresolved. Trimming took 7 bases from V and 1 from J, leaving 6 bases between them. CDR1 and CDR2 (germline): SGHVS, FQNEAQ. This CDR3 has 12 residues. The CDR3 DNA reads as TGTGCCAGCACCTCAGGCACAGATACGCAGTATTTT. It codes for CASTSGTDTQYF.